The 17 T cell receptor beta chains given below trace back to one sample, sequenced in a study of T cell repertoires in cytomegalovirus infection. TCRdb reprocessed the reads via MiXCR and lists one record per CDR3 protein. Among 650,000 to 850,000 distinct CDR3 sequences listed, 25% to 35% were seen once. Their cognate antigens are unknown. Sample: cultured CD8+ T cells from PBMCs, taken from culture after CMV antigen stimulation. The receptors here all came from a human donor in good health (CMV status not recorded). Some clones in this sample may be carry-over from other donors' samples.

In this sample, this clonotype turned up a few times. The chain carries TRBV7-8 and TRBJ1-5, with D unresolved. The CDR3 is 13 amino acids. In germline, CDR1 is SGHVS, CDR2 FQNEAQ. The V and J ends lost 10 bases and 7 bases respectively, with 17 bases between them. CDR3 nucleotides: TGTGCCACGTCTGAATGGTCCGGGCAGCCCCAGCATTTT. This translates into CATSEWSGQPQHF.

This chain links TRBV15 with TRBJ2-1; 11 bases match TRBD2. The junction had 12 bases not matched to a gene; V was cut back by 6 bases and J by 8 bases. The CDR3 totals 16 residues. Germline loops: CDR1 LNHNV, CDR2 YYDKDF (reference sequence). CDR3 sequence reads: CATRSFGTSGLHEQFF. In DNA, the CDR3 is TGTGCCACCAGATCGTTTGGGACTAGCGGATTACATGAGCAGTTCTTC. Complete variable domain (other parts from reference TRBV15 and TRBJ2-1): DAMVIQNPRYQVTQFGKPVTLSCSQTLNHNVMYWYQQKSSQAPKLLFHYYDKDFNNEADTPDNFQSRRPNTSFCFLDIRSPGLGDTAMYLCATRSFGTSGLHEQFFGPGTRLTVL.

The table lists this clonotype with many counts. This chain uses TRBV6-6 with TRBJ1-5; D possibly corresponds to TRBD1 (6 bases). V lost 0 bases to trimming and J lost 0 bases, with 15 bases between them. This CDR3 is built from 18 residues. Germline V gives CDR1 MNHNY, CDR2 SVGAGI (reference sequence). CDR3 loop: CASSYSTRGRYSNQPQHF. The CDR3 bases are TGTGCCAGCAGTTACTCGACCAGGGGAAGGTATAGCAATCAGCCCCAGCATTTT.

The chain is built from TRBV6-1 and TRBJ2-1, with D possibly matching TRBD2 (5 bases). Trimming shortened V by 3 bases and J by 6 bases, and 12 bases separated the two germline ends. Germline CDR1 and CDR2: MNHNS and SASEGT. The CDR3 runs 14 residues. The CDR3 here is CASSDGWAGNEQFF. For the CDR3, the DNA is TGTGCCAGCAGTGATGGGTGGGCGGGCAATGAGCAGTTCTTC.

This clonotype was counted only a few times. The V gene is TRBV7-6, the J gene TRBJ1-1; D ambiguous. The CDR3 spans 14 residues. The V gene's germline CDR1 is SGHVS and CDR2 FNYEAQ. The V gene lost 5 bases and the J gene lost 3 bases, with 13 bases spanning the gap. CDR3 residues: CASSPLLGYTEAFF. The CDR3 DNA reads TGTGCCAGCAGCCCCCTGCTTGGGTACACTGAAGCTTTCTTT.

At least ten counts were recorded for this clonotype. This chain connects TRBV12-3 or TRBV12-4 to TRBJ2-1, with D maybe TRBD1 (5 bases). Trimming cost V 3 bases and J 1 base, with 13 bases left between them. This CDR3 is 16 amino acids long. In nucleotides, the CDR3 is TGTGCCAGCAGTTTGAGTCGACAGTCGTCCTACAATGAGCAGTTCTTC. Translation gives CASSLSRQSSYNEQFF.

This clonotype was counted a few times. The chain couples TRBV6-9 to TRBJ2-3; D remains ambiguous. V lost 4 bases and J 0 bases, leaving 8 bases between the germline ends. The CDR3 contains 14 residues. Germline lookup yields CDR1 MNHGY and CDR2 SVAAGI. The CDR3 spells CASSLQESTDTQYF. Here the CDR3 DNA reads TGTGCCAGCAGTTTGCAGGAAAGCACAGATACGCAGTATTTT.

In regard to this clonotype: One base away lies a much larger clone, so this may be a sequencing read error. The rearrangement uses TRBV7-8 and TRBJ2-1; tentatively, D is TRBD2 (5 bases). Germline loops: CDR1 SGHVS, CDR2 FQNEAQ. Trimming took 5 bases from V and 15 from J, leaving 17 bases between them. This CDR3 comprises 12 residues. CDR3 residues: CASSPGMLRLFF. Here the CDR3 DNA reads TGTGCCAGCAGCCCGGGGATGCTCCGGCTGTTCTTC. Full variable domain (rest looked up from reference TRBV7-8 and TRBJ2-1): GAGVSQSPRYKVAKRGQDVALRCDPISGHVSLFWYQQALGQGPEFLTYFQNEAQLDKSGLPSDRFFAERPEGSVSTLKIQRTQQEDSAVYLCASSPGMLRLFFGPGTRLTVL.

The J gene is TRBJ2-1, the V gene TRBV29-1; 8 bases line up with TRBD1. Germline trimming cut 7 bases from V and 3 bases from J; bases unmatched to any gene: 5. CDR1 SQVTM and CDR2 ANQGSEA come from the germline V gene. CDR3 length equals 13 residues. The DNA for the CDR3 is TGCAGCGAGATGGACAGGGACTACAATGAGCAGTTCTTC. Translation gives CSEMDRDYNEQFF.

The V gene is TRBV12-3 or TRBV12-4, the J gene TRBJ2-3, with TRBD2 matching over 9 bases. This CDR3 region has 17 residues. The junction had 14 bases not matched to a gene; V was cut back by 4 bases and J by 6 bases. The chain's CDR3 is CASSYEPGLAPSDTQYF. Here the CDR3 DNA reads TGTGCCAGCAGTTACGAACCGGGACTAGCCCCTTCCGATACGCAGTATTTT.

J is TRBJ1-3 and V is TRBV7-2, with 9 bases identical to TRBD1. The CDR3 length is 15 residues. Germline V gene sequence: CDR1 SGHTA, CDR2 FQGNSA. J gave up 6 bases and V 2 bases, and 5 bases lay outside the gene matches. CDR3: CASSLWDRDPNTIYF. The CDR3 nucleotides are TGTGCCAGCAGCTTATGGGACAGGGACCCAAACACCATATATTTT.

The chain recombines TRBV7-6 with TRBJ2-7, with a tentative D call TRBD2 (6 bases). V was pared by 2 bases and J by 4 bases, with 15 bases between. Germline CDR1 reads SGHVS; CDR2 reads FNYEAQ. The CDR3 consists of 15 residues. The CDR3 loop reads CASSLQLAAVYEQYF. The CDR3, as DNA: TGTGCCAGCAGCTTACAGTTAGCGGCCGTGTACGAGCAGTACTTC.

Only a few counts were recorded for this clonotype. The V gene is TRBV20-1, the J gene TRBJ1-2; 7 nucleotides align to TRBD1. Per germline, CDR1 DFQATT and CDR2 SNEGSKA (reference sequence). This CDR3 contains 13 residues. V lost 5 bases, J lost 1 base, and 4 bases stayed unmatched. The DNA for the CDR3 is TGCAGTGCTCTCCGGGACAGTAACTATGGCTACACCTTC. This gives the protein CSALRDSNYGYTF.

This clonotype occurred a few times. V gene TRBV6-2 or TRBV6-3 combines with J gene TRBJ2-1; TRBD2 aligns across 10 bases. CDR3 size: 15 residues. Germline lookup yields CDR1 MNHEY and CDR2 SVGEGT. Trimming took 5 bases from V and 5 from J; bases not matched to a gene: 6. In DNA form, the CDR3 reads TGTGCCAGCAGTCCCCTAGCGGGGGCAAACAATGAGCAGTTCTTC. It encodes CASSPLAGANNEQFF.

Comments on this clonotype: One end of the junction is discordant with germline, which a read error may explain. The chain links TRBV6-6 to TRBJ1-5; 8 bases map to TRBD1. Germline CDR1 is MNHNY and CDR2 is SVGAGI (reference sequence). The CDR3 contains 15 residues. CDR3 amino acids: CVSSRQGSSNQPQHF. CDR3 DNA sequence: TGTGTCAGCAGCAGACAGGGGTCCTCCAATCAGCCCCAGCATTTT.

The rearrangement uses TRBV19 and TRBJ1-5; D gene ambiguous. The CDR3 loop spans 15 amino acids. Germline CDR1 LNHDA, CDR2 SQIVND (reference sequence). Trimming left V 6 bases short and J 0 bases short, with 12 bases between. CDR3: CASSPSGRSNQPQHF. The CDR3 DNA reads TGTGCCAGTAGCCCTTCAGGACGTAGCAATCAGCCCCAGCATTTT.

This clonotype was seen repeatedly, ten times or more. V and J are TRBV7-6 and TRBJ2-2; D perhaps matches TRBD1 (5 bases). Per the germline V gene, CDR1 is SGHVS and CDR2 is FNYEAQ. Trimming shortened V by 1 base and J by 7 bases, and 13 bases separated the two germline ends. The CDR3 extends over 15 amino acids. In nucleotides, the CDR3 is TGTGCCAGCAGCTTAGTGGAAGGGGAAGGCGGGGAGCTGTTTTTT. Translation: CASSLVEGEGGELFF.